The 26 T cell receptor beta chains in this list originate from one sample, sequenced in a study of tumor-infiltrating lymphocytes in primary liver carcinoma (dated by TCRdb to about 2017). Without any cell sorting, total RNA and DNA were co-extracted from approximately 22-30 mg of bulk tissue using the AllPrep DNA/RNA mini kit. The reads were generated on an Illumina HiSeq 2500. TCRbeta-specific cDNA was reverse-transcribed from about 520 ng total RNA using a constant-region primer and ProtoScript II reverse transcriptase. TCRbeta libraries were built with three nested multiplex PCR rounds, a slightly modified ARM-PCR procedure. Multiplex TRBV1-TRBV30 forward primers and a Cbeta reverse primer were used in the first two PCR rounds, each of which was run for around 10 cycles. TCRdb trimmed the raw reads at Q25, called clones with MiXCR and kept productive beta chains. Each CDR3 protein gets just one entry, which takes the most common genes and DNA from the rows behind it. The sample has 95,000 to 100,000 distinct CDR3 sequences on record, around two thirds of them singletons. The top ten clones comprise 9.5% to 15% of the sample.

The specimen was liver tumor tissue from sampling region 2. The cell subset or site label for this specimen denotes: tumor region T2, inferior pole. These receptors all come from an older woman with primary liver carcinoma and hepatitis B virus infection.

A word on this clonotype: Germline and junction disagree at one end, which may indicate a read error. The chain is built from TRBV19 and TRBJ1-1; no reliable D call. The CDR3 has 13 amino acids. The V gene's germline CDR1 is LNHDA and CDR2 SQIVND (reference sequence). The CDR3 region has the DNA TGTACCAGTAGTATAGATTCGTCCTTAAGGGCTTTCTTT. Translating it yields CTSSIDSSLRAFF.

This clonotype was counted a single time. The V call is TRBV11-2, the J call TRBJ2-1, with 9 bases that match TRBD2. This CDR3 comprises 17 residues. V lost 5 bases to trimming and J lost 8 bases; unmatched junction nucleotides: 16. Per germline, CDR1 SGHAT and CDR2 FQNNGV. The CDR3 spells CASSSRLAGGPGDEQFF. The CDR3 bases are TGTGCCAGCAGCAGTAGACTGGCGGGAGGGCCTGGGGATGAGCAGTTCTTC.

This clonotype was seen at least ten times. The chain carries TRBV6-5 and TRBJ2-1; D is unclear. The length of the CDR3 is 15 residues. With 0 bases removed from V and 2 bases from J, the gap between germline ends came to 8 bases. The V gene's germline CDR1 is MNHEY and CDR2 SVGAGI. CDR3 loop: CASSYSPSTYNEQFF. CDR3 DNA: TGTGCCAGCAGTTACTCGCCCTCTACCTACAATGAGCAGTTCTTC.

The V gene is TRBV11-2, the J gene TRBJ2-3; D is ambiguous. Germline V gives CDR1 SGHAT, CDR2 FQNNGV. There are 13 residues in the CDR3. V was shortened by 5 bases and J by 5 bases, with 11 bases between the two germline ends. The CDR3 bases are TGTGCCAGCAGCCTCAGGATGCTAGATACGCAGTATTTT. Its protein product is CASSLRMLDTQYF.

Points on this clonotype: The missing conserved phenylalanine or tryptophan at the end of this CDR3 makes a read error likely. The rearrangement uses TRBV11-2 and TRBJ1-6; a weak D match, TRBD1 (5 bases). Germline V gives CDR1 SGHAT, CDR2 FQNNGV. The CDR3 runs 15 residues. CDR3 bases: TGTACCAGCAGCCTAGAAACAGGAGGCAATTCACCCCTCCACTAT. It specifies CTSSLETGGNSPLHY.

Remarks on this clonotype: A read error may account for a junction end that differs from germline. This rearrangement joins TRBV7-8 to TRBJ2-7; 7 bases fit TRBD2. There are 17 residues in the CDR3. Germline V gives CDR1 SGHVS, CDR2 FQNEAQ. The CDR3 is CTISLTGFAGASYEQYF. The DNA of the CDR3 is TGTACCATCAGCCTAACGGGTTTCGCGGGAGCGAGTTACGAGCAATACTTC.

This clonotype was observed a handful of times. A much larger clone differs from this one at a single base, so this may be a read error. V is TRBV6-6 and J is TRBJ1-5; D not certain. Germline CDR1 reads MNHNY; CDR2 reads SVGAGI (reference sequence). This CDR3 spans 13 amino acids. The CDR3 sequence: CVSSYASSQPQHF. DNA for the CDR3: TGTGTCAGCAGTTACGCGTCGAGTCAGCCCCAGCATTTT.

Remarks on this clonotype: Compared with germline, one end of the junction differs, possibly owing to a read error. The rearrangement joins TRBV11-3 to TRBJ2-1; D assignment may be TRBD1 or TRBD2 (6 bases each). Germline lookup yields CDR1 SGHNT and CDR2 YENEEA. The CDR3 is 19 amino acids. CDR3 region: CAISLDSFFRGGSYNEQFF. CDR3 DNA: TGTGCCATCAGCTTAGATTCTTTTTTCAGGGGAGGCTCCTACAATGAGCAGTTCTTC.

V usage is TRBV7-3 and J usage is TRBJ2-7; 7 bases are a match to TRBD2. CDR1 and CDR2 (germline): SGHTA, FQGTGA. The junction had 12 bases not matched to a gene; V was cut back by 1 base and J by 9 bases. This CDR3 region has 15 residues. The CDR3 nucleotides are TGTGCCAGCAGCTTAATGACCGCGGGAGTTGCGGGGCAGTACTTC. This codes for CASSLMTAGVAGQYF.

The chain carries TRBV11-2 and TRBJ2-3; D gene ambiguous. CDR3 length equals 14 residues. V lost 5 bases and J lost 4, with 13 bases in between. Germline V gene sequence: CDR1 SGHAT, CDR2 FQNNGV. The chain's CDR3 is CASSHRIGADTQYF. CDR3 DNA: TGTGCCAGCAGCCATCGGATCGGCGCAGATACGCAGTATTTT.

This chain's CDR3 is CASMFDRANYGYTF. CDR3 DNA sequence: TGTGCCAGCATGTTTGACAGGGCGAACTATGGCTACACCTTC. The chain recombines TRBV21-1 with TRBJ1-2; whether TRBD1, the table's D call, matches the DNA was not checked. TRBV21-1 is labeled a pseudogene. The CDR3 totals 14 residues.

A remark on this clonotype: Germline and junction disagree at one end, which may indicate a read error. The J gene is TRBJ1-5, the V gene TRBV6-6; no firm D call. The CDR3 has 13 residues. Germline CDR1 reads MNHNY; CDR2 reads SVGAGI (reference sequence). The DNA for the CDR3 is TGTGCCAGCAGACAAGACCCCCTTTCGCCCCAACATTTT. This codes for CASRQDPLSPQHF.

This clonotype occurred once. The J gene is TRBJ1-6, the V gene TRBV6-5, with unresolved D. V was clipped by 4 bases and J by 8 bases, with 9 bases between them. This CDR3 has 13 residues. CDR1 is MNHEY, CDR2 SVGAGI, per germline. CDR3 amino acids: CASSCSKHSPLHF. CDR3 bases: TGTGCCAGCAGTTGCTCAAAACATTCACCCCTCCACTTT.

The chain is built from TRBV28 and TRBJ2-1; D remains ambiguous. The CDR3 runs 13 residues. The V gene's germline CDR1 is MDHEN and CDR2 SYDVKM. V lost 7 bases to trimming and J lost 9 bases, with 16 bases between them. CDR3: CASITFSSGEQFF. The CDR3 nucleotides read TGTGCCAGCATCACTTTTTCCTCTGGTGAGCAGTTCTTC.

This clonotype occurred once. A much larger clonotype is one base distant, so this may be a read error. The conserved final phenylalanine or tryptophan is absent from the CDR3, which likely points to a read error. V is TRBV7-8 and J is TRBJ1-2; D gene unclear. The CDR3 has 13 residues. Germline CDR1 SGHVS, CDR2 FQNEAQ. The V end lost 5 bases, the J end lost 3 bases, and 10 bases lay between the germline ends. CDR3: CASSPSPDYGYTL. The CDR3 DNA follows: TGTGCCAGCAGCCCATCCCCCGACTATGGCTACACCTTA.

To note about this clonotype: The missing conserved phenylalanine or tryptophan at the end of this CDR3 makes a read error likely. The chain's CDR3 is CASRRTTGEGNQPQHS. The CDR3 DNA is TGTGCCAGCAGACGCACGACAGGGGAAGGCAATCAGCCCCAGCATTCT. The chain links TRBV6-1 to TRBJ1-5, with 8 bases matching TRBD1. From germline, CDR1 is MNHNS and CDR2 SASEGT. Unmatched junction bases numbered 9, after V lost 6 bases and J lost 2 bases. The length of the CDR3 is 16 residues.

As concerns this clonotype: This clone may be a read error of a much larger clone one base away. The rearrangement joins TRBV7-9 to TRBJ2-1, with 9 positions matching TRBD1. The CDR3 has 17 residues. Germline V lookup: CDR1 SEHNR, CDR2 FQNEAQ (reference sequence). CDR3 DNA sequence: TGTGCCAGCAGCGCCCCTGGAACAGGGGGCTTCTACAATGGGCAGTTCTTC. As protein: CASSAPGTGGFYNGQFF.

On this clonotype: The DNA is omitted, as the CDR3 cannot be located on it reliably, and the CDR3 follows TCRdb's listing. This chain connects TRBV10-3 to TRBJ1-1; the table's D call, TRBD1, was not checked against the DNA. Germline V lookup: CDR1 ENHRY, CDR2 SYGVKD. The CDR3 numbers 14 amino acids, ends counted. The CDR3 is CAIWAPGAGTESFF.

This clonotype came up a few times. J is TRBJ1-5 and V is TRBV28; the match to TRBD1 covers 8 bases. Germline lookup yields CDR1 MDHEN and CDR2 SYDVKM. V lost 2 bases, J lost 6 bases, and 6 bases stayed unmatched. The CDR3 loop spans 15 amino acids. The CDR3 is CASSLGQGFRQPQHF. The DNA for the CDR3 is TGTGCCAGCAGTTTAGGACAGGGATTCCGTCAGCCCCAGCATTTT.

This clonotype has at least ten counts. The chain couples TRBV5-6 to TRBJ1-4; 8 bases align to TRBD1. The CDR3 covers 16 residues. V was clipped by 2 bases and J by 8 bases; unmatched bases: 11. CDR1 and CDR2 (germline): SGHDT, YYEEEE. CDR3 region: CASSLLSGTGGEKLFF. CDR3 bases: TGTGCCAGCAGCTTACTTTCCGGGACAGGTGGGGAAAAACTGTTTTTT.

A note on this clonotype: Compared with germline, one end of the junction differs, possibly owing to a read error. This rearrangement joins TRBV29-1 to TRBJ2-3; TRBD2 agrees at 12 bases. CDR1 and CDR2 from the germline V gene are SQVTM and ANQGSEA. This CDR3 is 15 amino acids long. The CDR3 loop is CSAQRSSGRVDSQYF. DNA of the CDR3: TGCAGTGCCCAACGGTCTAGCGGGAGGGTAGATTCGCAGTATTTT.

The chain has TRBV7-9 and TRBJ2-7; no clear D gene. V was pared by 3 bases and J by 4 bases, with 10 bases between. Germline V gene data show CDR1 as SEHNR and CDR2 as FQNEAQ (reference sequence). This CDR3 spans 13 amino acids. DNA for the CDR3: TGTGCCAGCAGCTTGATAAGTCAGTACGAGCAGTACTTC. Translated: CASSLISQYEQYF.

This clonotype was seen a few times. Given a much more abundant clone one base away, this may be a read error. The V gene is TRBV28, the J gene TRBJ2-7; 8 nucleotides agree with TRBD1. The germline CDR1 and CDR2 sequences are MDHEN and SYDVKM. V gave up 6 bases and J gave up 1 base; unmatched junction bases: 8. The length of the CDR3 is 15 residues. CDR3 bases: TGTGCCAGCAGCTGGACAGGGTGCTTATCCTACGAGCAGTACTTC. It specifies CASSWTGCLSYEQYF.

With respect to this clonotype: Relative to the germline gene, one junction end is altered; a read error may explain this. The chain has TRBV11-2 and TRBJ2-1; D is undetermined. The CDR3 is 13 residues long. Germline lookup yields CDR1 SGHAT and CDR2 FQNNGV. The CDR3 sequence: CARSLPVHNGQFF. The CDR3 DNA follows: TGTGCCAGGAGCTTGCCAGTTCACAATGGGCAGTTCTTC.

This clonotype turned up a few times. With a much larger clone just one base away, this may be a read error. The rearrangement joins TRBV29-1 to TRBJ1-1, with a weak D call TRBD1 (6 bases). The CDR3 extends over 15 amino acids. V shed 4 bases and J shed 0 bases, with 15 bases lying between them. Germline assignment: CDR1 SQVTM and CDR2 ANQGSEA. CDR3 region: CSVGRGFDMNTEAFF. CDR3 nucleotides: TGCAGCGTTGGGAGGGGGTTCGACATGAACACTGAAGCTTTCTTT.

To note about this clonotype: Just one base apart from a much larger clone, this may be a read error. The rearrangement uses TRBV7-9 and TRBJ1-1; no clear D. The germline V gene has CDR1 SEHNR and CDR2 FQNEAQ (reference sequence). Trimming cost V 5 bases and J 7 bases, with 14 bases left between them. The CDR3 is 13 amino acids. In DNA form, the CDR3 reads TGTGCCAGCAGCCCAGACGGTTACAATGAAGCTTTCTTT. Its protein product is CASSPDGYNEAFF. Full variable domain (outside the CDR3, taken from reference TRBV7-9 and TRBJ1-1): DTGVSQNPRHKITKRGQNVTFRCDPISEHNRLYWYRQTLGQGPEFLTYFQNEAQLEKSRLLSDRFSAERPKGSFSTLEIQRTEQGDSAMYLCASSPDGYNEAFFGQGTRLTVV.